This T cell receptor (beta chain) emerged from a study of shared clonotypes between healthy human individuals. The CDR3 runs 16 residues. Deletions cut 4 bases from V and 11 bases from J, with 24 bases between. Germline V gene sequence: CDR1 SEHNR, CDR2 FQNEAQ (reference sequence). Naive-designated CD8 cells lacked CD45RO, were positively enriched for CCR7, and omitted terminally differentiated effector memory CD45RA+ cells. Recent acute infections and vaccinations were absent in the healthy HIV-negative adult donors. Across several immunoSEQ plates, the genomic DNA of each subset was split evenly. Some clones are missing from TCRdb's copy, which holds only in-frame ones; the method was immunoSEQ multiplex PCR. The table lists under 850,000 clones, 80% to 95% of them singletons, with nearly 25% in the top ten.

V usage is TRBV7-9 and J usage is TRBJ1-5; D is possibly TRBD1 (6 bases). The specimen sequenced was naive CD8+ T cells sorted from blood. The sequence was obtained from a man aged 30-40 years in good health. The CDR3 loop is CASSSEGLGAARAQHF. CDR3 nucleotide sequence: TGTGCCAGCAGCTCAGAAGGTCTGGGGGCGGCAAGGGCCCAGCATTTT.